Given below is one T cell receptor beta chain in context. Other DNA sequences in this sample translate to the same CDR3. This sample is drawn from a study of shared clonotypes between healthy human individuals. In the sorted-subset replicate PCRs, 200 ng DNA, some 30,000 T cell genomes, was used. Data came from immunoSEQ multiplex PCR; TCRdb stores just in-frame clones and leaves some out. Here the sample spans around 2,000,000 clones, approximately 95% being singletons. CD45RO-negative cells were positively selected for CCR7, leaving out terminally differentiated effector memory CD45RA+ cells. The V end lost 4 bases, the J end lost 3 bases, and 13 bases lay between the germline ends. Germline V gene sequence: CDR1 MGHRA, CDR2 YSYEKL. There are 14 residues in the CDR3.

V and J are TRBV4-1 and TRBJ2-7; a weak D match, TRBD1 (6 bases). This TCR came from a young man in good health. Material: naive CD8+ T cells sorted from blood. CDR3 protein: CASSPLAGDYEQYF. CDR3 bases: TGCGCCAGCAGCCCCCTGGCAGGGGACTACGAGCAGTACTTC.